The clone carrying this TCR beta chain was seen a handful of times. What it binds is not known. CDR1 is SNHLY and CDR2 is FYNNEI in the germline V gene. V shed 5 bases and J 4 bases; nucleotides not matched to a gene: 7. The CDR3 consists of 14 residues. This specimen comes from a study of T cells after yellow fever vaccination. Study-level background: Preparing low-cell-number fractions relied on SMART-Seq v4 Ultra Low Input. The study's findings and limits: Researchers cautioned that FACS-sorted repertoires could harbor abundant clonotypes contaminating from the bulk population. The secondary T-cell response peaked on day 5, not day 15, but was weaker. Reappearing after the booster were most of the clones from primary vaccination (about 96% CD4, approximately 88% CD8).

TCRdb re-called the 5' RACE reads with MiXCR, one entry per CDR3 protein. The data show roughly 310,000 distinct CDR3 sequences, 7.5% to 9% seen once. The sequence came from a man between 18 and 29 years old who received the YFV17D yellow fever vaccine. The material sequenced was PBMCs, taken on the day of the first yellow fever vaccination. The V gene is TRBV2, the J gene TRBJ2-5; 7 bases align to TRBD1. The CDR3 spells CASSLRQGGETQYF. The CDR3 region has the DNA TGTGCCAGCAGTTTACGACAGGGTGGAGAGACCCAGTACTTC.